A selection of T cell receptor beta chains follows, all from one sample in a study of T cells after yellow fever vaccination. Using its own MiXCR run on the 5' RACE reads, TCRdb lists one record per CDR3 protein. Found here are approximately 150,000 distinct CDR3 sequences, roughly 8% of them singletons; the top ten hold 0.73%. Sequenced material: CD4+ T cells sorted from PBMCs, taken 5 days after the yellow fever booster vaccination. These receptor sequences come from a man aged 25-45 years who received the YFV17D yellow fever vaccine. Each CDR3 is given with its conserved first and last residue. The D gene is left open where the match is weak. Clone size, where shown, is once, few, many, or a class for clones that have expanded.

>TRBJ2-1|15|TRBV5-1|TRBD1|many
CASSFETGTVNEQFF
TGCGCCAGCAGCTTTGAGACAGGGACAGTCAATGAGCAGTTCTTC
>TRBJ2-3|17|TRBV4-2|NA|NA
CASSQVREQRLTDTQYF
TGTGCCAGCAGCCAAGTGAGAGAACAGCGGCTCACAGATACGCAGTATTTT
>TRBJ2-6|17|TRBV14|NA|many
CASSPLGRSSGANVLTF
TGTGCCAGCAGCCCCCTGGGCAGGAGCTCTGGGGCCAACGTCCTGACTTTC
>TRBJ2-1|14|TRBV6-5|NA|many
CASSYVSSYNEQFF
TGTGCCAGCAGTTACGTGAGCTCCTACAATGAGCAGTTCTTC
>TRBJ1-5|15|TRBV10-3|TRBD1|NA
CAISPGQGYGQPQHF
TGTGCCATCAGTCCGGGACAGGGTTACGGTCAGCCCCAGCATTTT
>TRBJ2-5|14|TRBV5-6|TRBD1|many
CASSFRGGGETQYF
TGTGCCAGCAGCTTCAGAGGGGGCGGCGAGACCCAGTACTTC
>TRBJ2-7|16|TRBV5-1|NA|many
CASSLGVGAVGNEQYF
TGCGCCAGCAGCCTAGGCGTGGGCGCGGTGGGTAATGAGCAGTACTTC
>TRBJ2-1|15|TRBV6-5|NA|many
CASSYSNEVGGEQFF
TGTGCCAGCAGTTACTCGAACGAGGTCGGCGGTGAGCAGTTCTTC
>TRBJ2-1|18|TRBV10-3|TRBD2|NA
CAISLRTSGRSSYNEQFF
TGTGCCATCAGTCTAAGGACTAGCGGCCGGAGCTCCTACAATGAGCAGTTCTTC
>TRBJ1-5|14|TRBV20-1|NA|NA
CSAGGQYSNQPQHF
TGCAGTGCAGGAGGGCAGTATAGCAATCAGCCCCAGCATTTT
>TRBJ2-7|16|TRBV6-5|NA|few
CASSYSGGQFSYEQYF
TGTGCCAGCAGCTACTCGGGTGGACAGTTTTCCTACGAGCAGTACTTC
>TRBJ2-2|15|TRBV7-3|NA|many
CASSETYRAPGELFF
TGTGCCAGCAGCGAAACTTACAGGGCCCCCGGGGAGCTGTTTTTT
>TRBJ2-6|19|TRBV15|NA|many
CATSRDPRTSPSGANVLTF
TGTGCCACCAGCAGAGATCCGAGGACGTCCCCCTCTGGGGCCAACGTCCTGACTTTC
>TRBJ2-5|17|TRBV20-1|NA|many
CSARDSPKRAIQETQYF
TGCAGTGCTAGAGATTCCCCAAAGCGAGCTATCCAAGAGACCCAGTACTTC
>TRBJ2-7|12|TRBV30|TRBD1|few
CAWSVDRGEQYF
TGTGCCTGGAGCGTGGACAGGGGCGAGCAGTACTTC
>TRBJ1-1|14|TRBV5-6|NA|many
CASSFGVANTEAFF
TGTGCCAGCAGCTTCGGCGTGGCGAACACTGAAGCTTTCTTT
>TRBJ2-1|17|TRBV3-1|NA|many
CASSLTLLAIPYNEQFF
TGTGCCAGCAGCCTTACCCTTCTAGCGATCCCCTACAATGAGCAGTTCTTC
>TRBJ1-5|12|TRBV5-1|NA|few
CASSLDGQPQHF
TGCGCCAGCAGCCTAGACGGTCAGCCCCAGCATTTT
>TRBJ2-1|11|TRBV20-1|NA|many
CRPTRHNEQFF
TGCAGGCCTACTAGGCACAATGAGCAGTTCTTC
>TRBJ1-2|16|TRBV27|NA|many
CASSFTDRPSNYGYTF
TGTGCCAGCAGTTTCACCGACAGGCCATCTAACTATGGCTACACCTTC
>TRBJ2-1|12|TRBV7-2|NA|many
CASSLVRNEQFF
TGTGCCAGCAGCTTAGTACGTAATGAGCAGTTCTTC
>TRBJ1-2|14|TRBV7-8|NA|many
CASSLVPAGEGYTF
TGTGCCAGCAGCTTAGTCCCTGCAGGGGAAGGCTACACCTTC
>TRBJ1-4|15|TRBV20-1|TRBD1|many
CSARGHLTGGEKLFF
TGCAGTGCTAGAGGCCACCTAACAGGGGGTGAAAAACTGTTTTTT
>TRBJ2-5|14|TRBV15|NA|many
CATSRAGGTETQYF
TGTGCCACCAGCAGGGCCGGAGGGACAGAGACCCAGTACTTC
>TRBJ1-1|15|TRBV29-1|NA|many
CSVNLRLSMNTEAFF
TGCAGCGTGAATTTGAGACTCAGCATGAACACTGAAGCTTTCTTT
>TRBJ2-7|13|TRBV20-1|NA|many
CSASLYHSYEQYF
TGCAGTGCTAGTTTATACCACTCCTACGAGCAGTACTTC
>TRBJ2-7|12|TRBV21-1|NA|many
CASSKEPYEQYF
TGTGCCAGCAGCAAAGAACCCTACGAGCAGTACTTC
>TRBJ1-1|16|TRBV7-3|NA|few
CASSSTGRLGRDEAFF
TGTGCCAGCAGCTCCACGGGTAGACTGGGTAGGGATGAAGCTTTCTTT
>TRBJ2-5|11|TRBV20-1|TRBD1|NA
CSLGQQETQYF
TGCAGTTTGGGACAGCAAGAGACCCAGTACTTC
>TRBJ2-1|14|TRBV9|NA|many
CASSVDSAGNEQFF
TGTGCCAGCAGCGTAGACAGCGCGGGGAATGAGCAGTTCTTC
>TRBJ1-1|15|TRBV5-1|TRBD1|many
CASSLDRGGGTEAFF
TGCGCCAGCAGCTTGGACAGGGGAGGCGGGACTGAAGCTTTCTTT